This T cell receptor (beta chain) came from a study of CD8+CD57+ T cells in acquired aplastic anemia. Turning to the study itself: Sorted CD4+ and CD8+ cell DNA averaged roughly 3 ug.

Ten or more counts support this clonotype. Its antigen is undetermined. Template material for TCR beta VDJ and CDR3 profiling consisted of genomic DNA. One entry per CDR3 protein, called by TCRdb with MiXCR from the reads. Of under 250,000 distinct CDR3 sequences detected, 45% to 50% appear once; the ten largest clones hold approximately 8%. The patients chosen for sequencing had shown expansion of CD8+CD57+ cells (detected by flow cytometry). Everyone among the patients had severe acquired aplastic anemia. Patient blood was sampled before any therapy had been received. Study-wide points: The same twenty-nine CD8+ CDR3 sequences occurred in patients and in controls.

This CDR3 has 13 residues. Between the trimmed V and J ends, which lost 5 bases and 3 bases, there was a span of 11 bases. The germline V gene has CDR1 PRHDT and CDR2 FYEKMQ (reference sequence). The rearrangement joins TRBV13 to TRBJ2-7, with D maybe TRBD1 (5 bases). The TCR originated in a human donor with aplastic anemia. The material sequenced was sorted CD4+, CD8+, or CD8+CD57+ T cells (not recorded which) from PBMCs. CDR3 sequence (DNA): TGTGCCAGCAGCCCACACAGGAGCTACGAGCAGTACTTC. Amino acids: CASSPHRSYEQYF.